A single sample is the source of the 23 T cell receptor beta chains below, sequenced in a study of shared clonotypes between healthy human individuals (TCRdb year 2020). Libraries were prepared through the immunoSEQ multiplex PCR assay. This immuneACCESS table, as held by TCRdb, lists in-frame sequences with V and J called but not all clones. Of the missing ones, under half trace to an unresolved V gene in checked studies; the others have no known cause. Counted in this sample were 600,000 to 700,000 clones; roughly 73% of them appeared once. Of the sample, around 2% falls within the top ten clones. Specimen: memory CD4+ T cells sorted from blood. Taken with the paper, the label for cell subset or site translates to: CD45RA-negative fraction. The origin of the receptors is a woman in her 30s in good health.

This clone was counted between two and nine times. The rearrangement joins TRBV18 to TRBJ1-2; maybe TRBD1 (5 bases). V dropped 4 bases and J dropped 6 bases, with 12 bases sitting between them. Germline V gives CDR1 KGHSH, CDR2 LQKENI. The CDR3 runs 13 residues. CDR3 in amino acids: CASSLQGFDGYTF. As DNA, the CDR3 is TGTGCCAGCTCACTCCAGGGTTTCGATGGCTACACCTTC. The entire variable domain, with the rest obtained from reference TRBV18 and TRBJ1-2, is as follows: NAGVMQNPRHLVRRRGQEARLRCSPMKGHSHVYWYRQLPEEGLKFMVYLQKENIIDESGMPKERFSAEFPKEGPSILRIQQVVRGDSAAYFCASSLQGFDGYTFGSGTRLTVV.

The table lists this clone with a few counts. CDR3 bases: TGTGCCTGGAGCGGCTCCCGGGCACTCTATGAAGCTTTCTTT. It specifies CAWSGSRALYEAFF. V gene TRBV30 combines with J gene TRBJ1-1; unclear D gene. Trimming took 3 bases from V and 7 from J, leaving 18 bases between them. Per germline, CDR1 GTSNPN and CDR2 SVGIG (reference sequence). There are 14 residues in the CDR3.

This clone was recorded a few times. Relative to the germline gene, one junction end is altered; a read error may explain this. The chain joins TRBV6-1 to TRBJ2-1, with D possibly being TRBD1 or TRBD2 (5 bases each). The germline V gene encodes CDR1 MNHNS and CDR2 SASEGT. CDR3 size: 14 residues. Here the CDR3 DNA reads TGTGCCAGCAGCCCTGAAGGGGAGACCCCGAGTTTGGTCTTC. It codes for CASSPEGETPSLVF.

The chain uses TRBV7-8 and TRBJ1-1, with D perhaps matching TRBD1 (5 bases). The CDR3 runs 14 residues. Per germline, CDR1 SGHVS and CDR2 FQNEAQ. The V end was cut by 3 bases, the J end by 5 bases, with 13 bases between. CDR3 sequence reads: CASSFVGGRTEAFF. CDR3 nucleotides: TGTGCCAGCAGCTTCGTGGGGGGAAGGACTGAAGCTTTCTTT.

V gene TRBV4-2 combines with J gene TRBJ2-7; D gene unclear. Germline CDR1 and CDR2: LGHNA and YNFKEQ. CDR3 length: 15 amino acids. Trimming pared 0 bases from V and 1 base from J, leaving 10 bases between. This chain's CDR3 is CASSQDLGSSYEQYF. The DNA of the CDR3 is TGTGCCAGCAGCCAAGATTTGGGATCTTCCTACGAGCAGTACTTC.

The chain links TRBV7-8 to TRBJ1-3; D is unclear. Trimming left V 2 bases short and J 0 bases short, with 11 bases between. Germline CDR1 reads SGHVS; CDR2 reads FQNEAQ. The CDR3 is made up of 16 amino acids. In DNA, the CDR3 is TGTGCCAGCAGCTTACAGCCGCGGGACTCTGGAAACACCATATATTTT. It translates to CASSLQPRDSGNTIYF.

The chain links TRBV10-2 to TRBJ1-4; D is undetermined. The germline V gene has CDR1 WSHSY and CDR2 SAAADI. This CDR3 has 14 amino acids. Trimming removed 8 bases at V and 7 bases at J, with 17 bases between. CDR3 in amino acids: CASRDDTRVEKLFF. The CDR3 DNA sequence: TGCGCCAGCCGCGACGACACAAGGGTTGAAAAACTGTTTTTT.

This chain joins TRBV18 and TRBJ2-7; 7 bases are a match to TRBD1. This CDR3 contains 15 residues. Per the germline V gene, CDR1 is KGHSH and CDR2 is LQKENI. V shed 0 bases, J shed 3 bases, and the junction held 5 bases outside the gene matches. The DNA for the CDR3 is TGTGCCAGCTCACCACCTCCGACAGGGCGCTACGAGCAGTACTTC. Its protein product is CASSPPPTGRYEQYF.

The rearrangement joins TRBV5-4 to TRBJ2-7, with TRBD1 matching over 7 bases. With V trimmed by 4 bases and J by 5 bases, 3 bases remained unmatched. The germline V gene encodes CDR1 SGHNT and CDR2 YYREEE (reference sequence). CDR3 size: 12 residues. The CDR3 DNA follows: TGTGCCAGCAGCACTCAGGGGGACGAGCAGTACTTC. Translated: CASSTQGDEQYF. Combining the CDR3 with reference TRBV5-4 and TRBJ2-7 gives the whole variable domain ETGVTQSPTHLIKTRGQQVTLRCSSQSGHNTVSWYQQALGQGPQFIFQYYREEENGRGNFPPRFSGLQFPNYSSELNVNALELDDSALYLCASSTQGDEQYFGPGTRLTVT.

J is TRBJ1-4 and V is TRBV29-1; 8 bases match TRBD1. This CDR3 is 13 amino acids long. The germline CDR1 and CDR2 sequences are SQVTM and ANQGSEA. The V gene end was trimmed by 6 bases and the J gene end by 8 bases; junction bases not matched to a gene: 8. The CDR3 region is CSVLQGVGEKLFF. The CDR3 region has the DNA TGCAGCGTCCTACAGGGGGTTGGCGAAAAACTGTTTTTT.

CDR3 nucleotide sequence: TGTGCCAGCAGCTTTCAGGGGCTGAACTACGAGCAGTACTTC. Translation: CASSFQGLNYEQYF. This sequence joins TRBV7-8 and TRBJ2-7, with D possibly being TRBD1 (6 bases). Trimming took 3 bases from V and 3 from J, leaving 12 bases between them. CDR1 SGHVS and CDR2 FQNEAQ come from the germline V gene. The CDR3 loop spans 14 amino acids.

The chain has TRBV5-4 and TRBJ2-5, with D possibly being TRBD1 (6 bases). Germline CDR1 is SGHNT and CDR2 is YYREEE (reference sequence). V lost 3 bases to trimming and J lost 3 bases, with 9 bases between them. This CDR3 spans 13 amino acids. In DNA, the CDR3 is TGTGCCAGCAGCTGGACAGCCGAAGAGACCCAGTACTTC. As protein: CASSWTAEETQYF.

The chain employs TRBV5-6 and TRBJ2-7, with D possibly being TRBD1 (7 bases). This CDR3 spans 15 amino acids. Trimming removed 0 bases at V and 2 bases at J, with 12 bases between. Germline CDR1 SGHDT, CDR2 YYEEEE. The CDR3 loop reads CASSLAGGQTYEQYF. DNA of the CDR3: TGTGCCAGCAGCTTGGCCGGGGGACAGACCTACGAGCAGTACTTC. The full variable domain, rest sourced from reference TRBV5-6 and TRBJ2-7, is DAGVTQSPTHLIKTRGQQVTLRCSPKSGHDTVSWYQQALGQGPQFIFQYYEEEERQRGNFPDRFSGHQFPNYSSELNVNALLLGDSALYLCASSLAGGQTYEQYFGPGTRLTVT.

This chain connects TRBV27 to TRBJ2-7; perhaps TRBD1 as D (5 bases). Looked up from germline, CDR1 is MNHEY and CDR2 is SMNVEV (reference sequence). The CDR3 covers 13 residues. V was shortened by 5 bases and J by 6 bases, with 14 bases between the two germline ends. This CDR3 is CASSRSGYLEQYF. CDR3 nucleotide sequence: TGTGCCAGCAGTAGGTCAGGGTATCTCGAGCAGTACTTC.

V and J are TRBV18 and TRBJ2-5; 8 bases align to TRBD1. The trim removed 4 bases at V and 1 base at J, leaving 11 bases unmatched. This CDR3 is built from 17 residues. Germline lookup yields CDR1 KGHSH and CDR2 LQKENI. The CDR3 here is CASSRRGGTGLQETQYF. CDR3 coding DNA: TGTGCCAGCTCACGCCGCGGAGGGACAGGACTCCAAGAGACCCAGTACTTC.

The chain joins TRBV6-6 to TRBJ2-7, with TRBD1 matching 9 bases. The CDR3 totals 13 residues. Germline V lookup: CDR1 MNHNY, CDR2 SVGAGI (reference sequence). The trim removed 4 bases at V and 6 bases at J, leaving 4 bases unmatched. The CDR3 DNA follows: TGTGCCAGCAGTTCCCGGGGACAGGGCGAGCAGTACTTC. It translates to CASSSRGQGEQYF.

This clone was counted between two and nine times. The CDR3 is CASSSRDRIYGYTF. DNA of the CDR3: TGTGCCAGCAGCAGCCGGGACCGTATCTATGGCTACACCTTC. The V gene is TRBV11-2, the J gene TRBJ1-2; D perhaps matches TRBD1 (5 bases). Germline assignment: CDR1 SGHAT and CDR2 FQNNGV. This CDR3 comprises 14 residues. The ends were cut back, 5 bases at V and 4 bases at J, with 14 bases in the middle.

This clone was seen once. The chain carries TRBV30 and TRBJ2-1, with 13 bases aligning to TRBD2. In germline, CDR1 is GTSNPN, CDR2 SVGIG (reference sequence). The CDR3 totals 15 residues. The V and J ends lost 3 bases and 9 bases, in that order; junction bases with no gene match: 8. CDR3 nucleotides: TGTGCCTGGAGCGCCGGGACTAGCGGGATGTTTGAGCAGTTCTTC. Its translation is CAWSAGTSGMFEQFF.

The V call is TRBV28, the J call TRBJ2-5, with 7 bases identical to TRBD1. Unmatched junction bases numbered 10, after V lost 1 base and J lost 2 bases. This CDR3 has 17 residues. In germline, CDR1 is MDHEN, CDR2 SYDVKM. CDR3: CASSLSRHRGEQETQYF. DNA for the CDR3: TGTGCCAGCAGTTTATCACGACACAGGGGCGAGCAAGAGACCCAGTACTTC.

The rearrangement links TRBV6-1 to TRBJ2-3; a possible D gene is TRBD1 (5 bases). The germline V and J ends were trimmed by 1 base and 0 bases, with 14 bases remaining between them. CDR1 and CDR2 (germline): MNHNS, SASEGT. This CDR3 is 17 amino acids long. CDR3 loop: CASSEVGWGSSTDTQYF. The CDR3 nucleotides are TGTGCCAGCAGTGAAGTCGGGTGGGGCAGTAGCACAGATACGCAGTATTTT.

CDR3 DNA: TGTGCCAGCAGCGACGTAGCGGGAGTAAACTACGAGCAGTACTTC. Its protein is CASSDVAGVNYEQYF. V is TRBV7-8 and J is TRBJ2-7; 9 nucleotides match TRBD2. Germline lookup yields CDR1 SGHVS and CDR2 FQNEAQ. The CDR3 consists of 15 residues. Germline trimming cut 5 bases from V and 3 bases from J; bases unmatched to any gene: 8.

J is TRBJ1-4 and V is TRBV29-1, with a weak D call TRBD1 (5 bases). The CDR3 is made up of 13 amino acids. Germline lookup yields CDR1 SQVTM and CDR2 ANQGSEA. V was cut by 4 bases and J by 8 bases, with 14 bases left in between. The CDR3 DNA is TGCAGCGTTGTGGACACCATAGGGGAAAAACTGTTTTTT. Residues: CSVVDTIGEKLFF. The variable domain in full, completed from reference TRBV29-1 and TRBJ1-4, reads SAVISQKPSRDICQRGTSLTIQCQVDSQVTMMFWYRQQPGQSLTLIATANQGSEATYESGFVIDKFPISRPNLTFSTLTVSNMSPEDSSIYLCSVVDTIGEKLFFGSGTQLSVL.

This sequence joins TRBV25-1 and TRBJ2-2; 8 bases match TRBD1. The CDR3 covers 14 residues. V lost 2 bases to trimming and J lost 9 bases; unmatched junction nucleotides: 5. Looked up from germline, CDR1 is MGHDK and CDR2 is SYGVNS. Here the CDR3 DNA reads TGTGCCAGCAGTGAACGGACAGGGAGCAGGGAGCTGTTTTTT. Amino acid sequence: CASSERTGSRELFF.